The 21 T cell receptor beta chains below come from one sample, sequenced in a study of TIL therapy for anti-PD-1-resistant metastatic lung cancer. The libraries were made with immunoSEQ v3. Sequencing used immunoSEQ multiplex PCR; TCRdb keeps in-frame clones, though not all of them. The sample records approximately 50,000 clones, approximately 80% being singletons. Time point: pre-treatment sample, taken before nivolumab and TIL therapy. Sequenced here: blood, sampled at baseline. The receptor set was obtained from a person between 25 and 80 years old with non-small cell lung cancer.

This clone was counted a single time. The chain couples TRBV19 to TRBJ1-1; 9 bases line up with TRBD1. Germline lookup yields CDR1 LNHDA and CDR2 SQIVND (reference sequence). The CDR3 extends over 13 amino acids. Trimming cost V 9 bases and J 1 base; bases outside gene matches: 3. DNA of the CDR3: TGTGCCAGCGGACAGGGGCCGAACACTGAAGCTTTCTTT. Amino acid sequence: CASGQGPNTEAFF.

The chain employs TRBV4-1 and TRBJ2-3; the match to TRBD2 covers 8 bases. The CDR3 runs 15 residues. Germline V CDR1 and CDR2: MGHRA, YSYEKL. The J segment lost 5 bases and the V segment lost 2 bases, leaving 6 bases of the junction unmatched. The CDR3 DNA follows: TGCGCCAGCAGCCAAATCGGGGGGGTGAGAGATACGCAGTATTTT. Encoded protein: CASSQIGGVRDTQYF.

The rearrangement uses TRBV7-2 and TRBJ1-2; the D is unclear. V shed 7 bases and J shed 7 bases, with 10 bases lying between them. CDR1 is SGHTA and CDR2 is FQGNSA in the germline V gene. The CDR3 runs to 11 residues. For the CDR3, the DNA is TGTGCCAGCACATCTGCGTTTGGCTACACCTTC. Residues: CASTSAFGYTF. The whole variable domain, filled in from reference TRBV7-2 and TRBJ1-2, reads GAGVSQSPSNKVTEKGKDVELRCDPISGHTALYWYRQSLGQGLEFLIYFQGNSAPDKSGLPSDRFSAERTGGSVSTLTIQRTQQEDSAVYLCASTSAFGYTFGSGTRLTVV.

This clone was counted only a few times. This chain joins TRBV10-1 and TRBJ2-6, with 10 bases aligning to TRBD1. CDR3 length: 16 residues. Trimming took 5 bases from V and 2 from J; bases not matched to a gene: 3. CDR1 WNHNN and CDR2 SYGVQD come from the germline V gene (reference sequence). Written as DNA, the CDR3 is TGCGCCAGCAGTCCGGGACAGGGGACTGGGGCCAACGTCCTGACTTTC. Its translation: CASSPGQGTGANVLTF.

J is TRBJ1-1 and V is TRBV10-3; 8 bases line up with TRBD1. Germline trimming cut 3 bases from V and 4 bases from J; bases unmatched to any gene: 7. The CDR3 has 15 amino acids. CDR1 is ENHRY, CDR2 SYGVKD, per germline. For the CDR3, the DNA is TGTGCCATCAGTGAAACAGGGGGTTTGAGCACTGAAGCTTTCTTT. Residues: CAISETGGLSTEAFF.

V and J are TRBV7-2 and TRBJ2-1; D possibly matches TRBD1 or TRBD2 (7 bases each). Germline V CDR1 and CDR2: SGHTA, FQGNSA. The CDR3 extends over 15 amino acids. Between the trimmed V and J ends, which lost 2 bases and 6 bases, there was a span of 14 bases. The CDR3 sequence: CASSLSPGGVNEQFF. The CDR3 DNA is TGTGCCAGCAGCTTATCGCCAGGGGGGGTCAATGAGCAGTTCTTC. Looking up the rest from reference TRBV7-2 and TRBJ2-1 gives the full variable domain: GAGVSQSPSNKVTEKGKDVELRCDPISGHTALYWYRQSLGQGLEFLIYFQGNSAPDKSGLPSDRFSAERTGGSVSTLTIQRTQQEDSAVYLCASSLSPGGVNEQFFGPGTRLTVL.

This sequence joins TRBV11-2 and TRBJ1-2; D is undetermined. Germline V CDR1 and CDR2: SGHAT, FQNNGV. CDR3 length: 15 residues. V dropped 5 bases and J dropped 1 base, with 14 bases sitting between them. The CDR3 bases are TGTGCCAGCAGCCTCGGATTTGGGGTTAACTATGGCTACACCTTC. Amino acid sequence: CASSLGFGVNYGYTF.

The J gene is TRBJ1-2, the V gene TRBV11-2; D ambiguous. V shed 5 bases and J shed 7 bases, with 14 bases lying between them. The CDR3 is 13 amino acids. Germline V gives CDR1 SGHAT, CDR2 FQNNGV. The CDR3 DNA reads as TGTGCCAGCAGCGCAGGCAGGACGATTGGCTACACCTTC. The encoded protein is CASSAGRTIGYTF.

For the CDR3, the DNA is TGTGCCAGCTCACCACCCGGGACATCAACCGGGGAGCTGTTTTTT. Translating it yields CASSPPGTSTGELFF. This chain links TRBV18 with TRBJ2-2; maybe TRBD1 (6 bases). The CDR3 totals 15 residues. V was clipped by 0 bases and J by 5 bases, with 10 bases between them. In germline, CDR1 is KGHSH, CDR2 LQKENI.

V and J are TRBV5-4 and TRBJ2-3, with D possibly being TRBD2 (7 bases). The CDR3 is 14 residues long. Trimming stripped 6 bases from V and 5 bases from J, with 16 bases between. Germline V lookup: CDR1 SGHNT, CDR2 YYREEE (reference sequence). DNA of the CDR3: TGTGCCAGCACCGGAGGGGGGGCTGGAGATACGCAGTATTTT. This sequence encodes CASTGGGAGDTQYF.

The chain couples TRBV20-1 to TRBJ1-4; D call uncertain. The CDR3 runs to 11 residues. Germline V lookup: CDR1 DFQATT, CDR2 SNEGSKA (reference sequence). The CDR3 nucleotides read TGCACAACAGCCCTTAATGAAAAACTGTTTTTT. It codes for CTTALNEKLFF.

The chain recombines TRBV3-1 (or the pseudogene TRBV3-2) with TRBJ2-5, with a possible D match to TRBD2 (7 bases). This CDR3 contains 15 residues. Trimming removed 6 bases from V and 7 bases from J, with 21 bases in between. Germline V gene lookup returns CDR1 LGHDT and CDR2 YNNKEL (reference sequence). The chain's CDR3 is CASRDLGGARGTQYF. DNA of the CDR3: TGTGCCAGCAGGGACCTGGGGGGGGCCCGCGGGACCCAGTACTTC.

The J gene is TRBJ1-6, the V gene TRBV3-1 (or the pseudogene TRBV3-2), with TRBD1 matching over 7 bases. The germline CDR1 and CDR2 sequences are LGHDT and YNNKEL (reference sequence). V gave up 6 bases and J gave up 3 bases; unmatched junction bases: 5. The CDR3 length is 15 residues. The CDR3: CASRRTGIYNSPLHF. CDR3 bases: TGTGCCAGCAGGCGGACAGGCATCTATAATTCACCCCTCCACTTT.

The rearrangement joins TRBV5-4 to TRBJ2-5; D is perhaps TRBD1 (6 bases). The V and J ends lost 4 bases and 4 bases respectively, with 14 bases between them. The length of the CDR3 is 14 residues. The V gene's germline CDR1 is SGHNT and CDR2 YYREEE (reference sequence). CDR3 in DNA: TGTGCCAGCAGCCCCAAGACAGGCCCAGAGACCCAGTACTTC. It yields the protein CASSPKTGPETQYF.

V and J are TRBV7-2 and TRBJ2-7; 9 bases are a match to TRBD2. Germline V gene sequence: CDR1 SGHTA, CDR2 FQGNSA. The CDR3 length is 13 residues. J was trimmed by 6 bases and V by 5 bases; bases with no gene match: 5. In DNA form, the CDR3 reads TGTGCCAGCAGCACCGGGACTAGCCGCGAGCAGTACTTC. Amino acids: CASSTGTSREQYF.

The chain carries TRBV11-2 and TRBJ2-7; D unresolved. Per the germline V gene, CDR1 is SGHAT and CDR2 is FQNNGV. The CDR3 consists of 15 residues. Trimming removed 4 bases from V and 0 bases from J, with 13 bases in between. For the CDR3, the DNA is TGTGCCAGCAGCTCTATCTTACTACACTCCTACGAGCAGTACTTC. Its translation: CASSSILLHSYEQYF.

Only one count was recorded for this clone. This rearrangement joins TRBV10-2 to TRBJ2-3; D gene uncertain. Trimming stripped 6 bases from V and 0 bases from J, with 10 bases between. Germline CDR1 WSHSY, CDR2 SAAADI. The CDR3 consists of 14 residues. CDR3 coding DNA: TGCGCCAGCAGGGGCGGAGCTAGCACAGATACGCAGTATTTT. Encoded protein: CASRGGASTDTQYF.

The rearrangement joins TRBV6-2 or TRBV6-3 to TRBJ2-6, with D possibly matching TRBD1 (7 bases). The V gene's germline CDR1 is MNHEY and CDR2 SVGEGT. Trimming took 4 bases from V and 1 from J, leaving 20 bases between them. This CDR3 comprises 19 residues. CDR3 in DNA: TGTGCCAGCAGTTCACGAACGCAGGGGGGCGGATCTGGGGCCAACGTCCTGACTTTC. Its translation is CASSSRTQGGGSGANVLTF.

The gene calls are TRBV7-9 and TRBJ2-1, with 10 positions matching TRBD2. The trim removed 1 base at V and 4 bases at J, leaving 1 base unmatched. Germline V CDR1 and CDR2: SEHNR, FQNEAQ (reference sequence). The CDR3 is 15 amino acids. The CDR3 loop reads CASSLGTSGYNEQFF. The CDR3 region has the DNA TGTGCCAGCAGCTTAGGGACTAGCGGATACAATGAGCAGTTCTTC.

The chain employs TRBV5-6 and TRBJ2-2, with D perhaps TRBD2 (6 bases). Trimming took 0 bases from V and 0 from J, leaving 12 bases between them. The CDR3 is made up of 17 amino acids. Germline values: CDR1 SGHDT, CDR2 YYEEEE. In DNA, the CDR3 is TGTGCCAGCAGCTTGGCCTGGGCGGGACCGAACACCGGGGAGCTGTTTTTT. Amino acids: CASSLAWAGPNTGELFF. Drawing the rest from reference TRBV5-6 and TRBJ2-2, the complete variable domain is DAGVTQSPTHLIKTRGQQVTLRCSPKSGHDTVSWYQQALGQGPQFIFQYYEEEERQRGNFPDRFSGHQFPNYSSELNVNALLLGDSALYLCASSLAWAGPNTGELFFGEGSRLTVL.

The CDR3 protein is CASSLGTTRGGMETQYF. CDR3 sequence (DNA): TGTGCCAGCAGCTTAGGGACTACACGGGGGGGCATGGAGACCCAGTACTTC. The chain carries TRBV13 and TRBJ2-5; 8 nucleotides match TRBD2. With V trimmed by 0 bases and J by 5 bases, 11 bases remained unmatched. Germline loops: CDR1 PRHDT, CDR2 FYEKMQ (reference sequence). This CDR3 comprises 17 residues. Together with reference TRBV13 and TRBJ2-5, the CDR3 gives the full variable domain: AAGVIQSPRHLIKEKRETATLKCYPIPRHDTVYWYQQGPGQDPQFLISFYEKMQSDKGSIPDRFSAQQFSDYHSELNMSSLELGDSALYFCASSLGTTRGGMETQYFGPGTRLLVL.